Sequencing of this T cell receptor beta chain was carried out in a study of shared clonotypes between healthy human individuals. In this sample, this clone turned up a few times. Its antigen is unidentified. The authors split each subset's genomic DNA evenly across several immunoSEQ plates. Sequenced by immunoSEQ multiplex PCR; TCRdb stores in-frame clones only, minus some. The repertoire includes about 590,000 clones, roughly 96% of them detected once, and 0.11% sits in the top ten. The study's findings and limits: An anticipated effect of sequencing depth on clonotype sharing among donors was recognized.

Trimming cost V 4 bases and J 2 bases, with 11 bases left between them. There are 13 residues in the CDR3. Germline lookup yields CDR1 SQVTM and CDR2 ANQGSEA. Terminally differentiated effector memory CD45RA+ cells were excluded by CCR7 positive selection of CD45RO-negative cells. Free of recent acute infections or vaccinations, the donors were healthy HIV-negative adults. Sequenced: naive CD8+ T cells sorted from blood. The source of this sequence is a woman aged 25 to 39 in good health. This rearrangement joins TRBV29-1 to TRBJ1-2, with a tentative D call TRBD1 (6 bases). CDR3 nucleotides: TGCAGCGTTGTGAGACAGGACAACTATGGCTACACCTTC. Residues: CSVVRQDNYGYTF.